The clone carrying this TCR beta chain appeared a few times. Germline V gives CDR1 MNHNS, CDR2 SASEGT. Trimming cost V 5 bases and J 11 bases, with 12 bases left between them. CDR3 size: 11 residues. The data belong to a study of Tregs in tolerant kidney transplant recipients. The nonmyeloablative bone marrow transplants came from related graft donors, with transient mixed chimerism. The assay was immunoSEQ multiplex PCR, and TCRdb's table has in-frame clones only and misses some. The repertoire holds about 50,000 clones, with around nine tenths as singletons. The chain joins TRBV6-1 to TRBJ1-1; D is unclear. The sequence was obtained from a human patient who received a combined kidney and bone marrow transplant. The graft donor may have given rise to some T cells. The sequencing used CD8+ T cells from blood (PBMCs), collected 12 months after the transplant. DNA of the CDR3: TGTGCCAGCAGTTACGCGGAGGAGGCTTTCTTT. Translation gives CASSYAEEAFF.